Following are 24 T cell receptor beta chains from one sample sequenced in a study of T cell changes during pregnancy in multiple sclerosis. Libraries were prepared by immunoSEQ multiplex PCR; TCRdb keeps only in-frame clonotypes and omits some of them. The table lists around 29,000 clones, approximately 90% of them singletons. Sequenced here: CD4+ T cells from peripheral blood mononuclear cells, sampled in the first trimester of pregnancy. The receptors shown here come from a female donor with multiple sclerosis, enrolled in a pregnancy study.

J is TRBJ1-2 and V is TRBV27; tentatively, D is TRBD1 (6 bases). CDR3 length equals 16 residues. The V gene lost 5 bases and the J gene lost 0 bases, with 16 bases spanning the gap. CDR1 MNHEY and CDR2 SMNVEV come from the germline V gene (reference sequence). The CDR3 DNA follows: TGTGCCAGCAGTCCGACCGGACAGTTTTCTAACTATGGCTACACCTTC. Its protein is CASSPTGQFSNYGYTF.

This chain joins TRBV19 and TRBJ1-3; TRBD1 might be the D (6 bases). Trimming took 6 bases from V and 2 from J, leaving 11 bases between them. The CDR3 has 14 amino acids. Germline CDR1 reads LNHDA; CDR2 reads SQIVND (reference sequence). CDR3 sequence reads: CASSLNRAGNTIYF. The CDR3 nucleotides read TGTGCCAGTAGCCTAAACAGGGCTGGAAACACCATATATTTT.

V gene TRBV19 combines with J gene TRBJ1-6, with D possibly TRBD1 on 5 matching bases. V was shortened by 3 bases and J by 5 bases, with 11 bases between the two germline ends. The CDR3 is made up of 15 amino acids. Germline V lookup: CDR1 LNHDA, CDR2 SQIVND (reference sequence). The CDR3 is CASSMGGAHNSPLHF. CDR3 sequence (DNA): TGTGCCAGTAGTATGGGCGGGGCGCATAATTCACCCCTCCACTTT.

This CDR3 is CASSQEVGRVYNEQFF. The CDR3 nucleotides read TGCGCCAGCAGCCAAGAAGTCGGTCGGGTTTACAATGAGCAGTTCTTC. This rearrangement joins TRBV4-3 to TRBJ2-1, with D unresolved. The CDR3 has 16 amino acids. V was trimmed by 0 bases and J by 4 bases, leaving 13 bases between them. CDR1 is LGHNA, CDR2 YSLEER, per germline.

The chain employs TRBV28 and TRBJ1-2; D possibly corresponds to TRBD1 (6 bases). The CDR3 has 15 residues. Germline-derived CDR1 and CDR2 are MDHEN and SYDVKM. Between the trimmed V and J ends, which lost 6 bases and 0 bases, there was a span of 14 bases. The chain's CDR3 is CASSLSDRPNYGYTF. The DNA of the CDR3 is TGTGCCAGCAGCCTCAGTGACAGGCCTAACTATGGCTACACCTTC.

The chain recombines TRBV5-6 with TRBJ1-5; a possible D gene is TRBD1 (5 bases). The germline V gene encodes CDR1 SGHDT and CDR2 YYEEEE. The CDR3 runs 17 residues. Trimming shortened V by 1 base and J by 0 bases, and 14 bases separated the two germline ends. CDR3 in amino acids: CASSLSGGTYSNQPQHF. The CDR3 DNA is TGTGCCAGCAGCTTGTCCGGGGGAACCTATAGCAATCAGCCCCAGCATTTT.

This chain connects TRBV5-1 to TRBJ1-1, with D perhaps matching TRBD1 (6 bases). V gave up 5 bases and J gave up 0 bases, with 14 bases separating them. CDR3 length equals 15 residues. The germline V gene encodes CDR1 SGHRS and CDR2 YFSETQ. Here the CDR3 reads CASRVTGPMNTEAFF. The CDR3 DNA reads TGCGCCAGCAGGGTGACAGGACCTATGAACACTGAAGCTTTCTTT.

This clone was seen once. This chain uses TRBV10-1 with TRBJ1-1; a weak D match, TRBD1 (5 bases). Deletions cut 5 bases from V and 4 bases from J, with 8 bases between. Germline V gene lookup returns CDR1 WNHNN and CDR2 SYGVQD (reference sequence). This CDR3 region has 12 residues. The CDR3: CASSNQGTEAFF. In DNA form, the CDR3 reads TGCGCCAGCAGTAATCAGGGCACTGAAGCTTTCTTT.

This clone appeared a single time. This sequence joins TRBV5-1 and TRBJ1-5, with a possible D match to TRBD1 (6 bases). Germline V CDR1 and CDR2: SGHRS, YFSETQ. This CDR3 has 13 residues. Trimming shortened V by 0 bases and J by 5 bases, and 6 bases separated the two germline ends. The CDR3 sequence is CASSLGTDQPQHF. As DNA, the CDR3 is TGCGCCAGCAGCTTGGGGACAGATCAGCCCCAGCATTTT. The variable domain in full, completed from reference TRBV5-1 and TRBJ1-5, reads KAGVTQTPRYLIKTRGQQVTLSCSPISGHRSVSWYQQTPGQGLQFLFEYFSETQRNKGNFPGRFSGRQFSNSRSEMNVSTLELGDSALYLCASSLGTDQPQHFGDGTRLSIL.

V and J are TRBV19 and TRBJ2-1; 8 nucleotides align to TRBD1. This CDR3 contains 15 residues. Trimming removed 5 bases from V and 7 bases from J; junction bases left unmatched: 10. Per the germline V gene, CDR1 is LNHDA and CDR2 is SQIVND (reference sequence). CDR3 DNA: TGTGCCAGTAGTTCTCTCGGGACAGGTCAGAATGAGCAGTTCTTC. Translation: CASSSLGTGQNEQFF.

The count of this clone is one. This rearrangement joins TRBV7-2 to TRBJ1-3; D uncertain. Germline V gives CDR1 SGHTA, CDR2 FQGNSA. CDR3 length: 16 residues. Trimming shortened V by 1 base and J by 0 bases, and 10 bases separated the two germline ends. CDR3 sequence reads: CASSLVGSYSGNTIYF. CDR3 in DNA: TGTGCCAGCAGCTTAGTCGGGTCCTACTCTGGAAACACCATATATTTT.

The V and J genes are TRBV18 and TRBJ2-1; 13 bases map to TRBD2. Germline CDR1 reads KGHSH; CDR2 reads LQKENI. Trimming cost V 5 bases and J 5 bases; bases outside gene matches: 9. This CDR3 comprises 17 residues. CDR3 nucleotide sequence: TGTGCCAGCTCAATAGGACTAGCGGGGGTGGCCCACAATGAGCAGTTCTTC. It specifies CASSIGLAGVAHNEQFF.

V gene TRBV9 combines with J gene TRBJ1-1; 11 bases are shared with TRBD1. This CDR3 contains 15 residues. J gave up 2 bases and V 5 bases, and 5 bases lay outside the gene matches. Germline V lookup: CDR1 SGDLS, CDR2 YYNGEE. CDR3 in DNA: TGTGCCAGCAGGGGACAGGGGGGGCCCAACACTGAAGCTTTCTTT. Encoded protein: CASRGQGGPNTEAFF.

The V gene is TRBV19, the J gene TRBJ2-1; tentative D call: TRBD2 (5 bases). V lost 5 bases and J 10 bases, leaving 9 bases between the germline ends. The CDR3 loop spans 11 amino acids. CDR1 and CDR2 (germline): LNHDA, SQIVND (reference sequence). CDR3 loop: CASSRAEEQFF. In DNA, the CDR3 is TGTGCCAGTAGTCGAGCGGAAGAGCAGTTCTTC.

The rearrangement links TRBV28 to TRBJ1-3; tentative D call: TRBD1 (5 bases). With 8 bases removed from V and 1 base from J, the gap between germline ends came to 18 bases. The CDR3 consists of 16 residues. Per the germline V gene, CDR1 is MDHEN and CDR2 is SYDVKM. The CDR3 loop reads CASRNLADRSGNTIYF. The CDR3 nucleotides read TGTGCCAGCCGAAACTTGGCAGACAGATCTGGAAACACCATATATTTT.

The chain recombines TRBV4-3 with TRBJ2-3; no definite D call. The V gene's germline CDR1 is LGHNA and CDR2 YSLEER. The CDR3 covers 16 residues. V dropped 1 base and J dropped 1 base, with 12 bases sitting between them. CDR3: CASSQGAWSGTDTQYF. In DNA, the CDR3 is TGCGCCAGCAGCCAAGGCGCGTGGAGTGGCACAGATACGCAGTATTTT.

The V call is TRBV18, the J call TRBJ1-1, with 7 bases aligning to TRBD1. The CDR3 is made up of 16 amino acids. CDR1 is KGHSH, CDR2 LQKENI, per germline. V gave up 4 bases and J gave up 1 base; unmatched junction bases: 9. The CDR3 sequence: CASSQSGGRGNTEAFF. Written as DNA, the CDR3 is TGTGCCAGCTCACAGTCAGGGGGTCGGGGGAACACTGAAGCTTTCTTT.

The rearrangement links TRBV6-1 to TRBJ1-2, with TRBD1 identical over 9 bases. Trimming cost V 8 bases and J 1 base; bases outside gene matches: 5. The CDR3 has 14 residues. Germline V gene data show CDR1 as MNHNS and CDR2 as SASEGT. The CDR3 spells CASDPGQGNYGYTF. CDR3 coding DNA: TGTGCCAGCGATCCGGGACAGGGTAACTATGGCTACACCTTC.

The V and J genes are TRBV6-5 and TRBJ1-2, with TRBD1 as a possible D gene (5 bases). V was shortened by 6 bases and J by 2 bases, with 10 bases between the two germline ends. The CDR3 is 13 residues long. Germline lookup yields CDR1 MNHEY and CDR2 SVGAGI. Written as DNA, the CDR3 is TGTGCCAGCAGCCCCCGGGGGAACTATGGCTACACCTTC. Protein: CASSPRGNYGYTF.

This clone appeared once. The V and J genes are TRBV6-5 and TRBJ2-3, with TRBD2 as a possible D gene (6 bases). Germline CDR1 and CDR2: MNHEY and SVGAGI. The ends were cut back, 8 bases at V and 2 bases at J, with 14 bases in the middle. The CDR3 loop spans 14 amino acids. CDR3 residues: CASAGRQYTDTQYF. CDR3 DNA: TGTGCCAGCGCCGGGAGACAGTACACAGATACGCAGTATTTT.

V usage is TRBV25-1 and J usage is TRBJ1-1, with a tentative D call TRBD1 (5 bases). Trimming removed 4 bases at V and 6 bases at J, with 9 bases between. The CDR3 is made up of 12 amino acids. Germline CDR1 MGHDK, CDR2 SYGVNS. The CDR3 region has the DNA TGTGCCAGCAGTGTAGGGGTGGCTGAAGCTTTCTTT. Protein: CASSVGVAEAFF. The complete variable domain, with remaining parts taken from reference TRBV25-1 and TRBJ1-1, reads EADIYQTPRYLVIGTGKKITLECSQTMGHDKMYWYQQDPGMELHLIHYSYGVNSTEKGDLSSESTVSRIRTEHFPLTLESARPSHTSQYLCASSVGVAEAFFGQGTRLTVV.

V usage is TRBV5-6 and J usage is TRBJ2-4; D uncertain. Trimming took 3 bases from V and 1 from J, leaving 8 bases between them. CDR3 size: 14 residues. Looked up from germline, CDR1 is SGHDT and CDR2 is YYEEEE. Here the CDR3 DNA reads TGTGCCAGCAGCTCCCTTTCCGCCAAAAACATTCAGTACTTC. Translating it yields CASSSLSAKNIQYF. Together with reference TRBV5-6 and TRBJ2-4, the CDR3 gives the full variable domain: DAGVTQSPTHLIKTRGQQVTLRCSPKSGHDTVSWYQQALGQGPQFIFQYYEEEERQRGNFPDRFSGHQFPNYSSELNVNALLLGDSALYLCASSSLSAKNIQYFGAGTRLSVL.

The chain is built from TRBV2 and TRBJ2-7; the D is unclear. The tail of the sequence fits TRBJ2-5 better, so the J call may be wrong. The germline gives CDR1 SNHLY, CDR2 FYNNEI. This CDR3 has 11 amino acids. The CDR3 loop is CASGPRETQYF. CDR3 DNA: TGTGCCAGCGGCCCCCGGGAGACCCAGTACTTC.

This clone rates as medium-sized. The chain carries TRBV30 and TRBJ1-4; D is perhaps TRBD1 (6 bases). Germline V gene sequence: CDR1 GTSNPN, CDR2 SVGIG (reference sequence). The V and J ends lost 1 base and 8 bases respectively, with 23 bases between them. The CDR3 is made up of 17 amino acids. CDR3 protein: CAWSDQQGWWGKEKLFF. CDR3 nucleotides: TGTGCCTGGAGTGACCAACAGGGTTGGTGGGGCAAGGAAAAACTGTTTTTT.